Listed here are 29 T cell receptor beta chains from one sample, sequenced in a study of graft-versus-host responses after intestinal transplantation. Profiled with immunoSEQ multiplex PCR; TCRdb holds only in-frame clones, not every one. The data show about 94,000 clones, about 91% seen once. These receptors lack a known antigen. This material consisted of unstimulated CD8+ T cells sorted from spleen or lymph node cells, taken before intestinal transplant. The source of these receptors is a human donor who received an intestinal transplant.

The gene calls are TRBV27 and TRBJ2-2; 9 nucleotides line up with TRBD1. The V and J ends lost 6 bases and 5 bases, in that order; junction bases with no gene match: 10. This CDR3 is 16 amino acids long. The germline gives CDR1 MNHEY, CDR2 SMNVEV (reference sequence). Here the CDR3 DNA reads TGTGCCAGCAGCCCCACAGGGGGCGCAGATACCGGGGAGCTGTTTTTT. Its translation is CASSPTGGADTGELFF.

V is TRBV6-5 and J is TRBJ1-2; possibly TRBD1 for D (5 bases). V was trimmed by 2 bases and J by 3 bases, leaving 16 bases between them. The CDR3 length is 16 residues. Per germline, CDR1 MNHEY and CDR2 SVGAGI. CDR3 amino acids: CASSYVGQGLYYGYTF. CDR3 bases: TGTGCCAGCAGTTACGTCGGGCAGGGCCTATACTATGGCTACACCTTC.

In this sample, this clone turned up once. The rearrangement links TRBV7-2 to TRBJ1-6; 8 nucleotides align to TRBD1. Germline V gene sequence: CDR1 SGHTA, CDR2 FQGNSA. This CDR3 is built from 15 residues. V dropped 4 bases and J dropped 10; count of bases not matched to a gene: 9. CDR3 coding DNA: TGTGCCAGCAGCTCGGAACCGGGACAGGAATCACCCCTCCACTTT. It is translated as CASSSEPGQESPLHF.

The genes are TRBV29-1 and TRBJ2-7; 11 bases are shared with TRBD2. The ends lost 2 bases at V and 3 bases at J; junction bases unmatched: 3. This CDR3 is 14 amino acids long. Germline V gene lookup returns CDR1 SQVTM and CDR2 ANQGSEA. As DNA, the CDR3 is TGCAGCGTTGAATTAGCGGGAGGGAACTACGAGCAGTACTTC. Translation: CSVELAGGNYEQYF.

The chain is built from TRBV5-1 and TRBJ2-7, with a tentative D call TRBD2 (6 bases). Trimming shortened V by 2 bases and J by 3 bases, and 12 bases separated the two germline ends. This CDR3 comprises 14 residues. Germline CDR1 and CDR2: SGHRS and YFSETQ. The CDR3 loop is CASSFKGRIYEQYF. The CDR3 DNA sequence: TGCGCCAGCAGCTTTAAGGGGAGGATCTACGAGCAGTACTTC.

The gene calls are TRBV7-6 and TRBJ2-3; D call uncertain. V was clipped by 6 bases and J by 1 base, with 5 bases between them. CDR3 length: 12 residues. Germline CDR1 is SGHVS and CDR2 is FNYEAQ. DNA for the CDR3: TGTGCCAGCAGTCTAGGCACAGATACGCAGTATTTT. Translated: CASSLGTDTQYF.

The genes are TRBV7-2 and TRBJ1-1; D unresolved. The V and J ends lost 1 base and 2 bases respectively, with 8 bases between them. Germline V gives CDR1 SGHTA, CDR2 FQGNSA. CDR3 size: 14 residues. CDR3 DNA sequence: TGTGCCAGCAGCTTAGGCGACTTCAACACTGAAGCTTTCTTT. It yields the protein CASSLGDFNTEAFF.

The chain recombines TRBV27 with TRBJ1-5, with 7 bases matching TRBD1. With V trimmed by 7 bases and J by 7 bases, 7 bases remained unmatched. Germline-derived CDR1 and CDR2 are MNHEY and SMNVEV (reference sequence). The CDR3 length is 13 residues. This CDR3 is CASTQGVGQPQHF. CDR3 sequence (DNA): TGTGCCAGCACTCAGGGGGTTGGCCAGCCCCAGCATTTT.

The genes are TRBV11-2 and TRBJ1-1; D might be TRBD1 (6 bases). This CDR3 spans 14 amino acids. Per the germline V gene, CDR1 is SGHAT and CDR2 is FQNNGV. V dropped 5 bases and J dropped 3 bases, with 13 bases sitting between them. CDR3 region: CASSTKQGDTEAFF. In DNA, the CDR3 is TGTGCCAGCAGCACGAAACAGGGAGACACTGAAGCTTTCTTT.

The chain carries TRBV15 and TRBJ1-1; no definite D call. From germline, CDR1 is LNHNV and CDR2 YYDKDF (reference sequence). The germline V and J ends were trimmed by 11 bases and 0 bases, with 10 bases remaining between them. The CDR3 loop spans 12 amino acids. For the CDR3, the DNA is TGTGCCGTCTCTAGGCTGAACACTGAAGCTTTCTTT. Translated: CAVSRLNTEAFF.

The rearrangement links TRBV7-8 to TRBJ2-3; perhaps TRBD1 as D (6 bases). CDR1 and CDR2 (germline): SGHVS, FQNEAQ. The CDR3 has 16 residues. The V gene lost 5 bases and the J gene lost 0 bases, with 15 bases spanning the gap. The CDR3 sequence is CASSLDRSPSTDTQYF. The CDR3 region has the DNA TGTGCCAGCAGCCTAGACAGGAGTCCTAGCACAGATACGCAGTATTTT.

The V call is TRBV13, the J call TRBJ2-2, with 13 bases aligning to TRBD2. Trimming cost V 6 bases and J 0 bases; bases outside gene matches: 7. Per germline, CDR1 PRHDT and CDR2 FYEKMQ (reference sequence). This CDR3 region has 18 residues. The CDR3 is CASSRLLAGGPNTGELFF. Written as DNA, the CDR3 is TGTGCCAGCAGTCGCTTACTAGCGGGAGGGCCGAACACCGGGGAGCTGTTTTTT.

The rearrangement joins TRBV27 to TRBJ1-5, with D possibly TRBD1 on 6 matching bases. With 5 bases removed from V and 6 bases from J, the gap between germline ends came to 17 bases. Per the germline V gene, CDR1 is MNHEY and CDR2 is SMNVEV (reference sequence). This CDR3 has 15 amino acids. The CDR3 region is CASSPGTPWSQPQHF. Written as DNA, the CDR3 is TGTGCCAGCAGTCCGGGGACACCTTGGAGTCAGCCCCAGCATTTT.

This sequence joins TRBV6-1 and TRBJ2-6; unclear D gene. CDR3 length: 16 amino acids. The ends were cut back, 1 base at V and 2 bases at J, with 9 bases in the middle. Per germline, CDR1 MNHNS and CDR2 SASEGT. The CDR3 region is CASSEGPVPGANVLTF. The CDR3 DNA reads TGTGCCAGCAGTGAAGGGCCCGTCCCTGGGGCCAACGTCCTGACTTTC.

CDR3 nucleotide sequence: TGTGCCAGCAGCTTGGTACAGGGGTCCGACGAGCAGTACTTC. The encoded protein is CASSLVQGSDEQYF. V usage is TRBV5-5 and J usage is TRBJ2-7; 7 bases are shared with TRBD1. The CDR3 has 14 amino acids. The germline V gene has CDR1 SGHKS and CDR2 YYEKEE (reference sequence). The J segment lost 5 bases and the V segment lost 0 bases, leaving 5 bases of the junction unmatched.

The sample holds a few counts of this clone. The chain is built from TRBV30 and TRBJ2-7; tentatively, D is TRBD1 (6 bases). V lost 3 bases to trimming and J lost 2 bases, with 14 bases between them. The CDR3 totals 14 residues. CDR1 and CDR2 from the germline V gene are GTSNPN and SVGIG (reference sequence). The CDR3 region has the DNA TGTGCCTGGAGGGGTGGTGGGGGCACCTACGAGCAGTACTTC. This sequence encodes CAWRGGGGTYEQYF.

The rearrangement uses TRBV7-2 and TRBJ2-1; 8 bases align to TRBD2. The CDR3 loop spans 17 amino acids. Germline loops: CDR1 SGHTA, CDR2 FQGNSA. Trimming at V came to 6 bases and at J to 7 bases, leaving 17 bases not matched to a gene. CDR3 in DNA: TGTGCCAGCAGTCTCTCTTTTCGGGGGGGCCGATTAAATGAGCAGTTCTTC. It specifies CASSLSFRGGRLNEQFF.

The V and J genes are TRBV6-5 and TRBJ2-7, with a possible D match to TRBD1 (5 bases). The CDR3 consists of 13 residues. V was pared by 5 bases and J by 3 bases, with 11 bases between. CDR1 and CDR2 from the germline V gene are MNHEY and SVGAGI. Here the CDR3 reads CASSEDTGYEQYF. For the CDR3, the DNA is TGTGCCAGCAGTGAAGACACAGGCTACGAGCAGTACTTC.

CDR3 nucleotide sequence: TGTGCCTGGAACATTGTAGCGGGCTACGAGCAGTACTTC. This sequence encodes CAWNIVAGYEQYF. The V call is TRBV30, the J call TRBJ2-7, with TRBD2 matching 7 bases. V shed 4 bases and J 3 bases; nucleotides not matched to a gene: 6. Germline V gene sequence: CDR1 GTSNPN, CDR2 SVGIG (reference sequence). The CDR3 totals 13 residues.

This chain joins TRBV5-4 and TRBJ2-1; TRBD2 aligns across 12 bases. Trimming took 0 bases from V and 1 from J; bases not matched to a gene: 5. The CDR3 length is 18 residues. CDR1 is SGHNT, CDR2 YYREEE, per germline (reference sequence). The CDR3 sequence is CASSLGLAGVGSYNEQFF. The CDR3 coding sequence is TGTGCCAGCAGCTTGGGACTAGCGGGAGTCGGGTCCTACAATGAGCAGTTCTTC.

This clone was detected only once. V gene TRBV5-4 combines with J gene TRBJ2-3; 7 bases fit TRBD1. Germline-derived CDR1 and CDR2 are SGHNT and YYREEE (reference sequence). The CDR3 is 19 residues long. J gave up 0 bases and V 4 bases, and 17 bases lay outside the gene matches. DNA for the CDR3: TGTGCCAGCAGCGACGCGTCGTTCAGGGGGAGTTCTAGCACAGATACGCAGTATTTT. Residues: CASSDASFRGSSSTDTQYF.

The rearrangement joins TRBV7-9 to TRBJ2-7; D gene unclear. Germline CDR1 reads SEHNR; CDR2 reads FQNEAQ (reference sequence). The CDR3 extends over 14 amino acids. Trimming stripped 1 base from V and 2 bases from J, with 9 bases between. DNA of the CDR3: TGTGCCAGCAGCTTAGACGGTCGGGCCTACGAGCAGTACTTC. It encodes CASSLDGRAYEQYF.

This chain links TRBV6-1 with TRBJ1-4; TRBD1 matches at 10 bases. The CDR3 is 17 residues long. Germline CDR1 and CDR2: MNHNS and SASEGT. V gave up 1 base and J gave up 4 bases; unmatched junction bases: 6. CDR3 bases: TGTGCCAGCAGTGAAGAAAGAGGGACAGGGGATAATGAAAAACTGTTTTTT. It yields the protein CASSEERGTGDNEKLFF.

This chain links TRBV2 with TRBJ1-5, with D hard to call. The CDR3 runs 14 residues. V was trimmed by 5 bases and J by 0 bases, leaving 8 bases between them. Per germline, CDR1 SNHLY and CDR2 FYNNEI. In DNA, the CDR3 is TGTGCCAGCAGTTCCCGAGCTAGCAATCAGCCCCAGCATTTT. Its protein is CASSSRASNQPQHF. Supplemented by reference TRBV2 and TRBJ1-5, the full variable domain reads EPEVTQTPSHQVTQMGQEVILRCVPISNHLYFYWYRQILGQKVEFLVSFYNNEISEKSEIFDDQFSVERPDGSNFTLKIRSTKLEDSAMYFCASSSRASNQPQHFGDGTRLSIL.

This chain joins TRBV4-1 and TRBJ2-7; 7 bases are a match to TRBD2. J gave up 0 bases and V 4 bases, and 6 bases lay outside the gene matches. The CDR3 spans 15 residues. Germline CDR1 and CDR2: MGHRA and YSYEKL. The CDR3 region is CASSPGGGGSYEQYF. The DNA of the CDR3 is TGCGCCAGCAGCCCCGGTGGGGGGGGCTCCTACGAGCAGTACTTC.

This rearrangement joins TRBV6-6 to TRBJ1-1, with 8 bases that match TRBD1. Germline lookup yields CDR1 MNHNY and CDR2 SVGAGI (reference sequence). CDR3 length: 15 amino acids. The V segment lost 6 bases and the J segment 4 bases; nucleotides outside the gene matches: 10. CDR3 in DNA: TGTGCCAGCAGCCCGCCCCCCGACAGGGGCACTGAAGCTTTCTTT. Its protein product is CASSPPPDRGTEAFF.

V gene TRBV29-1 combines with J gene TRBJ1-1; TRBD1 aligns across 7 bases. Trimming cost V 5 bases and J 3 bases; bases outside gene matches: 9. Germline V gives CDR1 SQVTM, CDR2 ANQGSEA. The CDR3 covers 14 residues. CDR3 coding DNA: TGCAGCGTTTTCAGACAGGGCGGATACACTGAAGCTTTCTTT. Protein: CSVFRQGGYTEAFF. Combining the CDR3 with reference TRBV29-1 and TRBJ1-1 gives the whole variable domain SAVISQKPSRDICQRGTSLTIQCQVDSQVTMMFWYRQQPGQSLTLIATANQGSEATYESGFVIDKFPISRPNLTFSTLTVSNMSPEDSSIYLCSVFRQGGYTEAFFGQGTRLTVV.

This chain's CDR3 is CAWSSGDRPTGELFF. In DNA form, the CDR3 reads TGTGCCTGGAGTTCCGGGGACAGGCCCACCGGGGAGCTGTTTTTT. The rearrangement uses TRBV30 and TRBJ2-2, with 8 positions matching TRBD1. The V and J ends lost 2 bases and 4 bases, in that order; junction bases with no gene match: 6. Looked up from germline, CDR1 is GTSNPN and CDR2 is SVGIG (reference sequence). CDR3 length: 15 amino acids.

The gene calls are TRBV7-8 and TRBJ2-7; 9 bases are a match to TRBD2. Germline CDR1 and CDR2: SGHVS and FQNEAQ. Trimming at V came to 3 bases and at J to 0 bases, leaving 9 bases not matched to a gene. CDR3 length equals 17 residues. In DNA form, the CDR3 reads TGTGCCAGCAGCTTTCCAGTAGCGGGGGCTAGCTCCTACGAGCAGTACTTC. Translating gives CASSFPVAGASSYEQYF.